The TCR beta chain described here comes from a study of PD-L1 blockade in urothelial cancer. CDR1 SQVTM and CDR2 ANQGSEA come from the germline V gene. V dropped 8 bases and J dropped 1 base, with 17 bases sitting between them. There are 14 residues in the CDR3. The study, taken as a whole, reports: Below-median pretreatment blood TCR clonality was associated with improved progression-free and overall survival.

Specified time point: pretreatment peripheral blood. Produced via immunoSEQ multiplex PCR; TCRdb's table is partial and in-frame only. The table has 35,000 to 45,000 clones, approximately 90% seen once. Points on this clone: What it recognizes is unknown.

This chain joins TRBV29-1 and TRBJ1-1; D might be TRBD1 (6 bases). The sample in question was PBMCs, obtained around atezolizumab (anti-PD-L1) treatment. The clonotype was recovered from a woman aged 55-70 years with urothelial cancer. CDR3 bases: TGCAGCATAATGACGGCGACAGGGAACACTGAAGCTTTCTTT. Translation: CSIMTATGNTEAFF.